The 32 T cell receptor beta chains listed next were all sequenced from one sample in a study of blood T cell repertoires in COVID-19. Sequencing was performed with immunoSEQ multiplex PCR; in TCRdb, only in-frame clones are kept and a portion is missing. Seen here are 150,000 to 200,000 clones, about 80% observed once, and the top ten hold under 3%. Sequencing input: peripheral blood. The receptors were gathered from a human donor with acute or convalescent COVID-19. The donor label of this sample is uncertain.

The chain employs TRBV11-3 and TRBJ2-6, with 10 bases aligning to TRBD2. Germline V gene sequence: CDR1 SGHNT, CDR2 YENEEA. Trimming cost V 8 bases and J 2 bases; bases outside gene matches: 0. The length of the CDR3 is 14 residues. The DNA of the CDR3 is TGTGCCAGCGGGACTAGCGCTGGGGCCAACGTCCTGACTTTC. Translation: CASGTSAGANVLTF.

This clone was detected ten times or more. The chain uses TRBV11-2 and TRBJ1-6; 8 bases line up with TRBD1. The germline gives CDR1 SGHAT, CDR2 FQNNGV. CDR3 length: 14 amino acids. V was pared by 5 bases and J by 5 bases, with 2 bases of the junction left unmatched. This CDR3 reads CASSRTGNNSPLHF. Here the CDR3 DNA reads TGTGCCAGCAGCCGGACAGGGAATAATTCACCCCTCCACTTT.

The chain employs TRBV27 and TRBJ2-5; D is perhaps TRBD1 (6 bases). The V gene's germline CDR1 is MNHEY and CDR2 SMNVEV (reference sequence). With 5 bases removed from V and 3 bases from J, the gap between germline ends came to 10 bases. The CDR3 consists of 13 residues. The CDR3 region is CASSAYREETQYF. The CDR3 DNA reads as TGTGCCAGCAGTGCTTACAGGGAAGAGACCCAGTACTTC.

The genes are TRBV6-2 or TRBV6-3 and TRBJ2-2; D possibly corresponds to TRBD1 (6 bases). The CDR3 is 17 residues long. The germline V and J ends were trimmed by 5 bases and 2 bases, with 18 bases remaining between them. Germline CDR1 is MNHEY and CDR2 is SVGEGT. The CDR3 sequence: CASSPDRTSLNTGELFF. CDR3 nucleotide sequence: TGTGCCAGCAGTCCCGACAGGACAAGCTTAAACACCGGGGAGCTGTTTTTT.

This clone was recorded at least ten times. The chain has TRBV5-1 and TRBJ1-1; D remains unclear. Germline V lookup: CDR1 SGHRS, CDR2 YFSETQ. V gave up 0 bases and J gave up 1 base, with 10 bases separating them. The CDR3 is made up of 15 amino acids. The CDR3 DNA sequence: TGCGCCAGCAGCTTGGCAGGTCGGCAGAACACTGAAGCTTTCTTT. This gives the protein CASSLAGRQNTEAFF.

The J gene is TRBJ1-3, the V gene TRBV14; D is unclear. From germline, CDR1 is SGHDN and CDR2 FVKESK. Trimming removed 2 bases from V and 0 bases from J, with 17 bases in between. This CDR3 region has 18 residues. CDR3 nucleotide sequence: TGTGCCAGCAGCCAATTCGTTTCCCGGGGTGACTCTGGAAACACCATATATTTT. It specifies CASSQFVSRGDSGNTIYF. The variable domain in full, with the rest retrieved from reference TRBV14 and TRBJ1-3, is EAGVTQFPSHSVIEKGQTVTLRCDPISGHDNLYWYRRVMGKEIKFLLHFVKESKQDESGMPNNRFLAERTGGTYSTLKVQPAELEDSGVYFCASSQFVSRGDSGNTIYFGEGSWLTVV.

The V and J genes are TRBV5-1 and TRBJ1-6, with D tentatively TRBD1 (5 bases). Deletions cut 4 bases from V and 8 bases from J, with 13 bases between. Germline V gene sequence: CDR1 SGHRS, CDR2 YFSETQ. The CDR3 consists of 14 residues. Here the CDR3 DNA reads TGCGCCAGCAGCCCGGGGGAAATACATTCACCCCTCCACTTT. Translating gives CASSPGEIHSPLHF.

The CDR3: CASSSVQDEKLFF. As DNA, the CDR3 is TGCGCCAGCAGCTCCGTACAGGATGAAAAACTGTTTTTT. The chain carries TRBV5-1 and TRBJ1-4; D possibly corresponds to TRBD1 (5 bases). CDR1 and CDR2 (germline): SGHRS, YFSETQ. Trimming shortened V by 3 bases and J by 6 bases, and 9 bases separated the two germline ends. The CDR3 loop spans 13 amino acids.

This clone was seen more than once but under ten times. The chain carries TRBV29-1 and TRBJ2-6; D not certain. This CDR3 has 13 residues. Germline CDR1 SQVTM, CDR2 ANQGSEA. Deletions cut 1 base from V and 1 base from J, with 2 bases between. The chain's CDR3 is CSVEASGANVLTF. For the CDR3, the DNA is TGCAGCGTTGAAGCGTCTGGGGCCAACGTCCTGACTTTC.

This clone is a singleton in its sample. The rearrangement links TRBV19 to TRBJ1-6, with TRBD1 as a possible D gene (5 bases). V gave up 6 bases and J gave up 5 bases, with 17 bases separating them. Germline loops: CDR1 LNHDA, CDR2 SQIVND (reference sequence). The CDR3 has 16 residues. CDR3 nucleotides: TGTGCCAGTAGCTCCGGCGGGGGGACGGATAATTCACCCCTCCACTTT. It specifies CASSSGGGTDNSPLHF.

This chain joins TRBV5-1 and TRBJ2-7; 8 bases align to TRBD1. The V segment lost 3 bases and the J segment 4 bases; nucleotides outside the gene matches: 3. CDR3 length: 13 residues. Germline V lookup: CDR1 SGHRS, CDR2 YFSETQ. The CDR3 sequence is CASSSRQGYEQYF. CDR3 nucleotides: TGCGCCAGCAGCTCGAGACAGGGGTACGAGCAGTACTTC.

J is TRBJ2-5 and V is TRBV30, with D possibly being TRBD2 (5 bases). CDR1 and CDR2 (germline): GTSNPN, SVGIG (reference sequence). CDR3 size: 15 residues. V dropped 0 bases and J dropped 2 bases, with 13 bases sitting between them. The CDR3 sequence: CAWSVGFRTQETQYF. CDR3 nucleotides: TGTGCCTGGAGTGTAGGGTTTCGGACTCAAGAGACCCAGTACTTC. Complete variable domain (other parts from reference TRBV30 and TRBJ2-5): SQTIHQWPATLVQPVGSPLSLECTVEGTSNPNLYWYRQAAGRGLQLLFYSVGIGQISSEVPQNLSASRPQDRQFILSSKKLLLSDSGFYLCAWSVGFRTQETQYFGPGTRLLVL.

The V gene is TRBV30, the J gene TRBJ2-7, with D uncertain. The CDR3 loop spans 13 amino acids. V shed 1 base and J shed 6 bases, with 13 bases lying between them. CDR1 and CDR2 (germline): GTSNPN, SVGIG (reference sequence). The CDR3 DNA is TGTGCCTGGAGTGAAGACTGGCGCTCCGAGCAGTACTTC. This gives the protein CAWSEDWRSEQYF.

This clone was detected only once. This chain connects TRBV6-2 or TRBV6-3 to TRBJ1-2; D uncertain. Looked up from germline, CDR1 is MNHEY and CDR2 is SVGEGT. This CDR3 contains 16 residues. Trimming cost V 0 bases and J 4 bases, with 15 bases left between them. The CDR3 loop is CASSYSPGSEGYGYTF. The CDR3 coding sequence is TGTGCCAGCAGTTACTCTCCGGGTTCAGAGGGCTATGGCTACACCTTC.

The V call is TRBV7-2, the J call TRBJ1-2; D is unresolved. Germline V CDR1 and CDR2: SGHTA, FQGNSA. This CDR3 comprises 13 residues. The V gene lost 3 bases and the J gene lost 5 bases, with 10 bases spanning the gap. The CDR3 is CASSLGQTYGYTF. The CDR3 DNA is TGTGCCAGCAGCTTGGGCCAGACATATGGCTACACCTTC.

This clone was seen a few times. This chain uses TRBV11-3 with TRBJ2-1; TRBD2 is a possible D gene (6 bases). CDR1 SGHNT and CDR2 YENEEA come from the germline V gene. This CDR3 contains 14 residues. Trimming shortened V by 6 bases and J by 4 bases, and 13 bases separated the two germline ends. The CDR3 DNA is TGTGCCAGCAGTTCCAGCGGGCCATACAATGAGCAGTTCTTC. It specifies CASSSSGPYNEQFF.

This chain links TRBV29-1 with TRBJ2-3, with unresolved D. Germline assignment: CDR1 SQVTM and CDR2 ANQGSEA. The V and J ends lost 2 bases and 2 bases respectively, with 8 bases between them. The CDR3 length is 13 residues. The CDR3 coding sequence is TGCAGCGTTGAAATACAGAACACAGATACGCAGTATTTT. Translated, it gives CSVEIQNTDTQYF.

The J gene is TRBJ1-2, the V gene TRBV7-6; no firm D call. The CDR3 has 14 residues. Germline lookup yields CDR1 SGHVS and CDR2 FNYEAQ. Trimming removed 0 bases from V and 8 bases from J, with 13 bases in between. The DNA of the CDR3 is TGTGCCAGCAGCTTAGCGGACCTCTCGGGGGGCTACACCTTC. Translating gives CASSLADLSGGYTF.

There are a few counts of this clone. The V call is TRBV7-9, the J call TRBJ2-7; 10 nucleotides line up with TRBD1. Trimming at V came to 3 bases and at J to 4 bases, leaving 0 bases not matched to a gene. This CDR3 contains 13 residues. Germline lookup yields CDR1 SEHNR and CDR2 FQNEAQ (reference sequence). The CDR3 nucleotides read TGTGCCAGCAGCTTGGACAGGGGGTACGAGCAGTACTTC. Residues: CASSLDRGYEQYF.

This clone was recorded a few times. The chain joins TRBV5-4 to TRBJ2-3; 10 positions match TRBD2. Germline V lookup: CDR1 SGHNT, CDR2 YYREEE (reference sequence). This CDR3 is built from 15 residues. V lost 0 bases to trimming and J lost 7 bases; unmatched junction nucleotides: 5. The CDR3 loop is CASSLGGTSDNTQYF. CDR3 DNA: TGTGCCAGCAGCTTGGGAGGGACTAGCGATAATACGCAGTATTTT.

J is TRBJ1-2 and V is TRBV27; TRBD1 matches at 7 bases. The CDR3 is 15 amino acids. The trim removed 5 bases at V and 5 bases at J, leaving 11 bases unmatched. In germline, CDR1 is MNHEY, CDR2 SMNVEV (reference sequence). In nucleotides, the CDR3 is TGTGCCAGCAGTCCGTCAGGGGGTAAGACTTATGGCTACACCTTC. This codes for CASSPSGGKTYGYTF.

The gene calls are TRBV12-3 or TRBV12-4 and TRBJ2-1, with 9 nucleotides matching TRBD1. CDR3 length equals 12 residues. V lost 5 bases and J lost 11; bases outside the gene matches: 4. CDR3 residues: CASSPGQGKQFF. Written as DNA, the CDR3 is TGTGCCAGCAGTCCCGGACAGGGGAAGCAGTTCTTC.

The rearrangement uses TRBV2 and TRBJ1-6; D is possibly TRBD1 (6 bases). CDR1 is SNHLY and CDR2 is FYNNEI in the germline V gene. V lost 5 bases and J lost 10, with 12 bases in between. The CDR3 has 13 residues. DNA for the CDR3: TGTGCCAGCAGTTCAGGGGTGGAATCACCCCTCCACTTT. Translated, it gives CASSSGVESPLHF.

The gene calls are TRBV27 and TRBJ2-7; D perhaps matches TRBD2 (5 bases). The germline V and J ends were trimmed by 8 bases and 0 bases, with 17 bases remaining between them. The CDR3 extends over 15 amino acids. Germline CDR1 is MNHEY and CDR2 is SMNVEV (reference sequence). The CDR3, as DNA: TGTGCCAGCCGGCGGACTCTTCCTCACTCCTACGAGCAGTACTTC. This sequence encodes CASRRTLPHSYEQYF.

This clone occurred a few times. The chain employs TRBV19 and TRBJ1-2; unclear D gene. This CDR3 spans 14 amino acids. Trimming took 0 bases from V and 2 from J, leaving 7 bases between them. Germline V gene sequence: CDR1 LNHDA, CDR2 SQIVND (reference sequence). CDR3 DNA: TGTGCCAGTAGTATAGAGCACGGGAACTATGGCTACACCTTC. Protein: CASSIEHGNYGYTF.

This rearrangement joins TRBV5-1 to TRBJ1-1; 9 nucleotides agree with TRBD1. CDR1 is SGHRS and CDR2 is YFSETQ in the germline V gene. CDR3 length: 17 residues. V lost 3 bases and J lost 0; bases outside the gene matches: 9. The CDR3 DNA reads TGCGCCAGCAGCTCGGGGGACAGGGACTTTTTGAACACTGAAGCTTTCTTT. Its protein product is CASSSGDRDFLNTEAFF.

The CDR3 region is CATSRDQDRGFF. CDR3 coding DNA: TGTGCCACCAGCAGAGATCAGGACAGGGGGTTTTTT. This chain joins TRBV15 and TRBJ1-4; TRBD1 matches 9 bases. Trimming took 0 bases from V and 16 from J; bases not matched to a gene: 3. Germline-derived CDR1 and CDR2 are LNHNV and YYDKDF (reference sequence). The CDR3 length is 12 residues.

The chain is built from TRBV13 and TRBJ2-7, with D perhaps TRBD1 (6 bases). The CDR3 sequence is 13 residues long. Per germline, CDR1 PRHDT and CDR2 FYEKMQ (reference sequence). Trimming removed 3 bases at V and 1 base at J, with 7 bases between. The CDR3 loop reads CASSLTGSYEQYF. CDR3 sequence (DNA): TGTGCCAGCAGCTTGACAGGTTCCTACGAGCAGTACTTC. The entire variable domain, with the rest obtained from reference TRBV13 and TRBJ2-7, is as follows: AAGVIQSPRHLIKEKRETATLKCYPIPRHDTVYWYQQGPGQDPQFLISFYEKMQSDKGSIPDRFSAQQFSDYHSELNMSSLELGDSALYFCASSLTGSYEQYFGPGTRLTVT.

The chain recombines TRBV28 with TRBJ2-5, with 8 bases fitting TRBD1. The CDR3 sequence is 14 residues long. Trimming cost V 2 bases and J 5 bases; bases outside gene matches: 4. CDR1 is MDHEN and CDR2 is SYDVKM in the germline V gene. The CDR3 DNA is TGTGCCAGCAGTTTACCGACAGGGGTGGAGACCCAGTACTTC. This gives the protein CASSLPTGVETQYF.

The gene calls are TRBV7-6 and TRBJ2-1; TRBD1 agrees at 7 bases. Unmatched junction bases numbered 18, after V lost 7 bases and J lost 12 bases. The germline V gene has CDR1 SGHVS and CDR2 FNYEAQ. The CDR3 is made up of 15 amino acids. In DNA form, the CDR3 reads TGTGCCAGCACCTCTTCCCGGGACAGACCCAGGGGGCAGTTCTTC. It translates to CASTSSRDRPRGQFF.

CDR3 bases: TGCGCCAGCAGCCAAGCGAAAGGGGGTCAGCCCCAGCATTTT. It is translated as CASSQAKGGQPQHF. The chain couples TRBV4-1 to TRBJ1-5; the D gene is possibly TRBD1 (6 bases). The V end was cut by 1 base, the J end by 6 bases, with 10 bases between. CDR3 size: 14 residues. Germline values: CDR1 MGHRA, CDR2 YSYEKL.

The chain carries TRBV2 and TRBJ1-4, with D possibly matching TRBD1 (5 bases). The ends were cut back, 6 bases at V and 11 bases at J, with 28 bases in the middle. The CDR3 length is 17 residues. The germline gives CDR1 SNHLY, CDR2 FYNNEI. For the CDR3, the DNA is TGTGCCAGCAGGCCCCGGGAGGGGCGCCTCCACTTCCCTAAACTGTTTTTT. Encoded protein: CASRPREGRLHFPKLFF.